The 6 T cell receptor beta chains reported below all come from one sample, sequenced in a study of shared clonotypes between healthy human individuals. TCRdb's copy holds only in-frame clones and misses some; the assay was immunoSEQ multiplex PCR. The sample consists of some 500,000 clones, about 96% of them appearing once. Material for sequencing was naive CD4+ T cells sorted from blood. Subset defined: CD45RA+ positively selected. Receptors were obtained from a woman in her twenties or thirties in good health.

The chain recombines TRBV6-6 with TRBJ2-3, with 9 bases fitting TRBD1. This CDR3 has 14 residues. The germline V gene encodes CDR1 MNHNY and CDR2 SVGAGI (reference sequence). V was pared by 5 bases and J by 5 bases, with 5 bases of the junction left unmatched. The CDR3 DNA reads TGTGCCAGCAGTCGGACAGGGGTTAGAGATACGCAGTATTTT. It codes for CASSRTGVRDTQYF.

This clone was picked up one time. The chain is built from TRBV2 and TRBJ1-1; no clear D gene. The CDR3 consists of 11 residues. CDR1 SNHLY and CDR2 FYNNEI come from the germline V gene. V was shortened by 7 bases and J by 0 bases, with 3 bases between the two germline ends. In nucleotides, the CDR3 is TGTGCCAGCAATCTGAACACTGAAGCTTTCTTT. Translating gives CASNLNTEAFF. Combining the CDR3 with reference TRBV2 and TRBJ1-1 gives the whole variable domain EPEVTQTPSHQVTQMGQEVILRCVPISNHLYFYWYRQILGQKVEFLVSFYNNEISEKSEIFDDQFSVERPDGSNFTLKIRSTKLEDSAMYFCASNLNTEAFFGQGTRLTVV.

The chain combines TRBV6-6 with TRBJ2-5, with 11 bases fitting TRBD2. Germline-derived CDR1 and CDR2 are MNHNY and SVGAGI (reference sequence). Trimming at V came to 8 bases and at J to 1 base, leaving 6 bases not matched to a gene. The CDR3 covers 15 residues. The CDR3 region has the DNA TGTGCCAGCTCCACTAGCGGGAGAACCCAAGAGACCCAGTACTTC. This codes for CASSTSGRTQETQYF.

The V gene is TRBV20-1, the J gene TRBJ2-5; unclear D gene. This CDR3 spans 10 amino acids. V lost 4 bases and J 3 bases, leaving 3 bases between the germline ends. CDR1 is DFQATT, CDR2 SNEGSKA, per germline (reference sequence). CDR3: CSAKEETQYF. The CDR3 DNA is TGCAGTGCTAAAGAAGAGACCCAGTACTTC.

The genes are TRBV7-8 and TRBJ2-1; D possibly corresponds to TRBD2 (6 bases). CDR1 is SGHVS and CDR2 is FQNEAQ in the germline V gene. This CDR3 is built from 16 residues. V lost 5 bases, J lost 2 bases, and 16 bases lay in between. DNA of the CDR3: TGTGCCAGCAGCGCCTATCAGGCTAGCGCCTACAATGAGCAGTTCTTC. As protein: CASSAYQASAYNEQFF.

This clone was observed a single time. Other DNA sequences in the sample encode the same CDR3. The chain links TRBV18 to TRBJ2-7, with D possibly being TRBD2 (5 bases). The germline V gene encodes CDR1 KGHSH and CDR2 LQKENI. The CDR3 covers 12 residues. The V gene lost 3 bases and the J gene lost 5 bases, with 8 bases spanning the gap. CDR3 sequence reads: CASSPVGDEQYF. Here the CDR3 DNA reads TGTGCCAGCTCACCGGTCGGGGACGAGCAGTACTTC.